The next 23 T cell receptor beta chains were all read from a single sample in a study of blood T cell repertoires in COVID-19. Using immunoSEQ multiplex PCR, the repertoire was profiled, and TCRdb retains in-frame clones only, with some absent. The sample records roughly 170,000 clones, 70% to 85% being singletons. The specimen was peripheral blood. The receptor source for this set is a human donor in a cohort sampled during active COVID-19.

The V gene is TRBV12-3 or TRBV12-4, the J gene TRBJ2-5; no clear D. The V gene lost 5 bases and the J gene lost 2 bases, with 9 bases spanning the gap. The CDR3 is 13 amino acids. CDR3 region: CASSTPRQETQYF. In nucleotides, the CDR3 is TGTGCCAGCAGTACGCCGAGGCAAGAGACCCAGTACTTC.

The CDR3 loop is CASTRGGQETQYF. The CDR3 coding sequence is TGTGCCAGCACTAGGGGAGGACAAGAGACCCAGTACTTC. The rearrangement uses TRBV25-1 and TRBJ2-5; TRBD2 might be the D (6 bases). Between the trimmed V and J ends, which lost 7 bases and 2 bases, there was a span of 11 bases. Per germline, CDR1 MGHDK and CDR2 SYGVNS. This CDR3 comprises 13 residues.

The rearrangement links TRBV12-3 or TRBV12-4 to TRBJ1-1, with 8 bases aligning to TRBD1. The V and J ends lost 5 bases and 5 bases, in that order; junction bases with no gene match: 4. This CDR3 region has 13 residues. DNA of the CDR3: TGTGCCAGCAGTACCAGGGGGCGGACTGAAGCTTTCTTT. Its protein product is CASSTRGRTEAFF.

The V gene is TRBV4-1, the J gene TRBJ1-6, with D perhaps TRBD1 (5 bases). The CDR3 covers 16 residues. Per germline, CDR1 MGHRA and CDR2 YSYEKL. Trimming took 0 bases from V and 10 from J, leaving 16 bases between them. DNA for the CDR3: TGCGCCAGCAGCCAAGAAAGGGGCGGATTGTTGTCACCCCTCCACTTT. Its protein is CASSQERGGLLSPLHF.

The J gene is TRBJ1-1, the V gene TRBV4-1; a possible D gene is TRBD1 (5 bases). The CDR3 is 14 amino acids. CDR1 and CDR2 from the germline V gene are MGHRA and YSYEKL. V was cut by 5 bases and J by 1 base, with 11 bases left in between. The CDR3 region is CASSSRDRNTEAFF. CDR3 DNA: TGCGCCAGCAGCTCTCGAGACAGGAACACTGAAGCTTTCTTT.

The chain carries TRBV4-1 and TRBJ1-3; 7 positions agree with TRBD1. CDR1 is MGHRA and CDR2 is YSYEKL in the germline V gene. V trimming: 6 bases; J trimming: 8 bases; junction bases outside the gene matches: 4. This CDR3 is built from 12 residues. CDR3 sequence reads: CASRNRGDTIYF. CDR3 coding DNA: TGCGCCAGCAGGAACAGGGGTGACACCATATATTTT.

The count of this clone is one. This chain joins TRBV19 and TRBJ2-4; 10 positions match TRBD2. V shed 2 bases and J 8 bases; nucleotides not matched to a gene: 6. There are 15 residues in the CDR3. Germline V gene data show CDR1 as LNHDA and CDR2 as SQIVND (reference sequence). The CDR3 spells CASSIQRGGRDIQYF. In DNA, the CDR3 is TGTGCCAGTAGTATACAGCGGGGGGGCCGTGACATTCAGTACTTC.

This clone was found once. This rearrangement joins TRBV9 to TRBJ1-1; TRBD1 matches at 11 bases. Germline assignment: CDR1 SGDLS and CDR2 YYNGEE. V shed 2 bases, J shed 4 bases, and the junction held 4 bases outside the gene matches. This CDR3 comprises 15 residues. This CDR3 reads CASSVSGTGGTEAFF. In DNA form, the CDR3 reads TGTGCCAGCAGCGTTAGCGGGACAGGGGGCACTGAAGCTTTCTTT.

The chain employs TRBV6-5 and TRBJ2-3; TRBD1 agrees at 9 bases. This CDR3 spans 16 amino acids. Germline CDR1 reads MNHEY; CDR2 reads SVGAGI. J gave up 5 bases and V 4 bases, and 10 bases lay outside the gene matches. The CDR3: CASSSLTGGVIDTQYF. The CDR3 DNA sequence: TGTGCCAGCAGTTCTTTAACAGGGGGCGTGATAGATACGCAGTATTTT.

The V gene is TRBV10-2, the J gene TRBJ2-7; TRBD1 might be the D (5 bases). V was shortened by 6 bases and J by 3 bases, with 9 bases between the two germline ends. The CDR3 length is 12 residues. The germline gives CDR1 WSHSY, CDR2 SAAADI. The CDR3 loop is CASRSDIYEQYF. The DNA for the CDR3 is TGCGCCAGCAGATCGGACATCTACGAGCAGTACTTC.

In this sample, this clone turned up once. The CDR3 bases are TGTGCCAGCAGCTTAGGTCGTGGGGGCCGGGAGCTGTTTTTT. Protein: CASSLGRGGRELFF. This chain joins TRBV7-2 and TRBJ2-2; the D gene is possibly TRBD1 (6 bases). This CDR3 is 14 amino acids long. The germline V gene encodes CDR1 SGHTA and CDR2 FQGNSA. The V end lost 1 base, the J end lost 9 bases, and 12 bases lay between the germline ends.

The J gene is TRBJ2-1, the V gene TRBV4-2; TRBD2 aligns across 8 bases. Per germline, CDR1 LGHNA and CDR2 YNFKEQ. This CDR3 spans 16 amino acids. V lost 4 bases and J lost 7; bases outside the gene matches: 12. In DNA, the CDR3 is TGTGCCAGCAGCCCTGAGTGGCAGCGGGGGTGGAATGAGCAGTTCTTC. Translation gives CASSPEWQRGWNEQFF.

The genes are TRBV12-3 or TRBV12-4 and TRBJ1-1; TRBD1 agrees at 10 bases. The CDR3 has 13 residues. With 5 bases clipped from V and 5 bases from J, the junction kept 2 bases outside the gene matches. CDR3 sequence reads: CASSRDRGTEAFF. The CDR3, as DNA: TGTGCCAGCAGTAGGGACAGGGGTACTGAAGCTTTCTTT.

The chain combines TRBV11-3 with TRBJ2-1; 8 bases are a match to TRBD2. The ends lost 5 bases at V and 8 bases at J; junction bases unmatched: 5. CDR1 SGHNT and CDR2 YENEEA come from the germline V gene. CDR3 length equals 13 residues. The CDR3 spells CASSRGGGDEQFF. The CDR3 nucleotides read TGTGCCAGCAGCCGGGGGGGCGGCGATGAGCAGTTCTTC.

The CDR3 coding sequence is TGTGCCAGCAGCTTAGGACCTCCGACCGGGACAGGGGGCCTAGGCAATCAGCCCCAGCATTTT. It yields the protein CASSLGPPTGTGGLGNQPQHF. V usage is TRBV7-6 and J usage is TRBJ1-5; 12 bases match TRBD1. This CDR3 is built from 21 residues. Germline CDR1 reads SGHVS; CDR2 reads FNYEAQ. Unmatched junction bases numbered 15, after V lost 1 base and J lost 2 bases. The full variable domain, rest sourced from reference TRBV7-6 and TRBJ1-5, is GAGVSQSPRYKVTKRGQDVALRCDPISGHVSLYWYRQALGQGPEFLTYFNYEAQQDKSGLPNDRFSAERPEGSISTLTIQRTEQRDSAMYRCASSLGPPTGTGGLGNQPQHFGDGTRLSIL.

The sample holds one count of this clone. The chain couples TRBV4-1 to TRBJ1-5, with 9 nucleotides matching TRBD1. Per the germline V gene, CDR1 is MGHRA and CDR2 is YSYEKL. The V segment lost 5 bases and the J segment 5 bases; nucleotides outside the gene matches: 10. This CDR3 is built from 16 residues. The CDR3, as DNA: TGCGCCAGCAGCAAAACTAGGACAGGGGCGGATCAGCCCCAGCATTTT. It is translated as CASSKTRTGADQPQHF.

This clone was observed a handful of times. The V gene is TRBV2, the J gene TRBJ1-5, with 7 bases aligning to TRBD1. V lost 6 bases and J lost 6; bases outside the gene matches: 2. This CDR3 contains 12 residues. Germline values: CDR1 SNHLY, CDR2 FYNNEI. The CDR3 is CASRAGGQPQHF. The CDR3 nucleotides read TGTGCCAGCAGGGCAGGGGGTCAGCCCCAGCATTTT. The complete variable domain, with remaining parts taken from reference TRBV2 and TRBJ1-5, reads EPEVTQTPSHQVTQMGQEVILRCVPISNHLYFYWYRQILGQKVEFLVSFYNNEISEKSEIFDDQFSVERPDGSNFTLKIRSTKLEDSAMYFCASRAGGQPQHFGDGTRLSIL.

As regards this clone: At one end the junction does not follow the germline gene, possibly because of a read error. The rearrangement links TRBV7-6 to TRBJ2-1, with TRBD2 identical over 13 bases. This CDR3 is 17 amino acids long. Per germline, CDR1 SGHVS and CDR2 FNYEAQ. DNA of the CDR3: TGTCCCAGCAGCTTTGGGGGGGGACTAGCGGGGTTTAATGAGCAGTTCTTC. As protein: CPSSFGGGLAGFNEQFF.

The chain carries TRBV5-1 and TRBJ1-6, with TRBD1 as a possible D gene (5 bases). Germline CDR1 and CDR2: SGHRS and YFSETQ. This CDR3 spans 14 amino acids. V was clipped by 3 bases and J by 10 bases, with 14 bases between them. CDR3 sequence: CASSSDSFVSPLHF. CDR3 bases: TGCGCCAGCAGCTCCGACAGCTTTGTCTCACCCCTCCACTTT.

This clone was recorded a few times. CDR3 residues: CSVNRQGLLDGYTF. The CDR3 DNA follows: TGCAGCGTTAACCGACAGGGCCTATTGGATGGCTACACCTTC. The chain has TRBV29-1 and TRBJ1-2, with 7 nucleotides matching TRBD1. Per the germline V gene, CDR1 is SQVTM and CDR2 is ANQGSEA. V was pared by 5 bases and J by 6 bases, with 12 bases of the junction left unmatched. The CDR3 is 14 amino acids.

This clone showed up just once. The chain joins TRBV11-2 to TRBJ1-2; TRBD1 matches at 7 bases. V was pared by 2 bases and J by 6 bases, with 3 bases of the junction left unmatched. Germline V gene data show CDR1 as SGHAT and CDR2 as FQNNGV. This CDR3 region has 13 residues. The CDR3 loop reads CASSLSGTDGYTF. The CDR3 bases are TGTGCCAGCAGCTTATCGGGGACAGATGGCTACACCTTC.

The J gene is TRBJ2-1, the V gene TRBV5-4; 8 bases fit TRBD2. This CDR3 has 15 amino acids. Losses at the gene ends were 2 bases for V and 2 bases for J; bases not matched to a gene: 3. Germline V gene sequence: CDR1 SGHNT, CDR2 YYREEE (reference sequence). The chain's CDR3 is CASSLAGAAYNEQFF. The CDR3 DNA follows: TGTGCCAGCAGCTTAGCGGGGGCGGCCTACAATGAGCAGTTCTTC.

This chain connects TRBV3-1 (or the pseudogene TRBV3-2) to TRBJ2-5; TRBD1 is a possible D gene (5 bases). The CDR3 runs 14 residues. In germline, CDR1 is LGHDT, CDR2 YNNKEL (reference sequence). Trimming cost V 4 bases and J 7 bases, with 16 bases left between them. The CDR3 DNA reads as TGTGCCAGCAGCCTAGGACAAGGCGTAGTGACCCAGTACTTC. Amino acids: CASSLGQGVVTQYF.